The 9 T cell receptor beta chains given below trace back to one sample, sequenced in a study of T-cell memory formation after mild COVID-19. TCRdb fed the 5' RACE reads into MiXCR, producing one record per CDR3 protein. Of roughly 610,000 distinct CDR3 sequences in the sample, about 18% are singletons; the top ten hold around 7.8%. Sequencing was carried out using PBMCs or a T cell subset sorted from them (not recorded which). Receptor source: an adult woman who had mild COVID-19 (a few samples of this study predate the infection). Cell type and time point are not known.

This clonotype came up once. The chain has TRBV3-1 and TRBJ1-1; 7 bases map to TRBD1. The germline gives CDR1 LGHDT, CDR2 YNNKEL (reference sequence). CDR3 size: 14 residues. The V and J ends lost 1 base and 5 bases, in that order; junction bases with no gene match: 4. CDR3 sequence reads: CASSQAGQWTEAFF. CDR3 DNA: TGTGCCAGCAGCCAAGCGGGACAGTGGACTGAAGCTTTCTTT.

The J gene is TRBJ1-1, the V gene TRBV19; TRBD1 aligns across 12 bases. Unmatched junction bases numbered 12, after V lost 5 bases and J lost 8 bases. Germline CDR1 reads LNHDA; CDR2 reads SQIVND (reference sequence). The CDR3 has 16 amino acids. DNA of the CDR3: TGTGCCAGTAGTTGGGGACAGGGGGCTCCCTCGTCAGAAGCTTTCTTT. Its protein product is CASSWGQGAPSSEAFF. Variable domain in full (rest from reference TRBV19 and TRBJ1-1): DGGITQSPKYLFRKEGQNVTLSCEQNLNHDAMYWYRQDPGQGLRLIYYSQIVNDFQKGDIAEGYSVSREKKESFPLTVTSAQKNPTAFYLCASSWGQGAPSSEAFFGQGTRLTVV.

This clonotype turned up a few times. This chain uses TRBV2 with TRBJ2-5; 8 bases map to TRBD1. V was clipped by 5 bases and J by 5 bases; unmatched bases: 10. Germline V lookup: CDR1 SNHLY, CDR2 FYNNEI. This CDR3 comprises 15 residues. Written as DNA, the CDR3 is TGTGCCAGCAGTAGGGGACAGGCCTGGGGGGAGACCCAGTACTTC. It translates to CASSRGQAWGETQYF.

The chain has TRBV7-2 and TRBJ2-3; 12 nucleotides line up with TRBD2. With V trimmed by 5 bases and J by 3 bases, 9 bases remained unmatched. CDR1 SGHTA and CDR2 FQGNSA come from the germline V gene. This CDR3 spans 17 amino acids. The chain's CDR3 is CASSGEGTSGPTDTQYF. As DNA, the CDR3 is TGTGCCAGCAGCGGGGAAGGGACTAGCGGGCCAACAGATACGCAGTATTTT.

The chain has TRBV20-1 and TRBJ1-5; 7 bases align to TRBD1. The CDR3 totals 15 residues. With 5 bases clipped from V and 2 bases from J, the junction kept 9 bases outside the gene matches. The germline CDR1 and CDR2 sequences are DFQATT and SNEGSKA (reference sequence). This CDR3 is CSADGTVGGNQPQHF. The CDR3 nucleotides are TGCAGTGCTGATGGGACAGTCGGAGGCAATCAGCCCCAGCATTTT.

This clonotype was detected ten times or more. The rearrangement joins TRBV27 to TRBJ2-5, with D maybe TRBD1 (6 bases). This CDR3 spans 15 amino acids. V was cut by 5 bases and J by 5 bases, with 18 bases left in between. Germline V lookup: CDR1 MNHEY, CDR2 SMNVEV (reference sequence). CDR3 in DNA: TGTGCCAGCAGTACACAGGGCCTAACGACGGAGACCCAGTACTTC. Amino acids: CASSTQGLTTETQYF.

This clonotype has more than one count but fewer than ten. The chain carries TRBV6-5 and TRBJ1-1, with 7 bases lining up with TRBD1. The V gene's germline CDR1 is MNHEY and CDR2 SVGAGI. The junction had 4 bases not matched to a gene; V was cut back by 0 bases and J by 0 bases. The CDR3 spans 16 residues. In nucleotides, the CDR3 is TGTGCCAGCAGTTACTCCGGGACAGCCATGAACACTGAAGCTTTCTTT. Its translation: CASSYSGTAMNTEAFF.

The chain has TRBV5-1 and TRBJ2-1, with 9 nucleotides matching TRBD2. The CDR3 sequence is 16 residues long. CDR1 and CDR2 from the germline V gene are SGHRS and YFSETQ. V gave up 0 bases and J gave up 4 bases; unmatched junction bases: 5. The CDR3, as DNA: TGCGCCAGCAGCTTGGCCGGGACTAGCCGGTACAATGAGCAGTTCTTC. Protein sequence: CASSLAGTSRYNEQFF.

The chain combines TRBV9 with TRBJ1-1; D unclear. This CDR3 is built from 14 residues. Per the germline V gene, CDR1 is SGDLS and CDR2 is YYNGEE. V lost 1 base and J lost 0, with 7 bases in between. CDR3 nucleotide sequence: TGTGCCAGCAGCGTAACAGACGTGAACACTGAAGCTTTCTTT. It is translated as CASSVTDVNTEAFF.